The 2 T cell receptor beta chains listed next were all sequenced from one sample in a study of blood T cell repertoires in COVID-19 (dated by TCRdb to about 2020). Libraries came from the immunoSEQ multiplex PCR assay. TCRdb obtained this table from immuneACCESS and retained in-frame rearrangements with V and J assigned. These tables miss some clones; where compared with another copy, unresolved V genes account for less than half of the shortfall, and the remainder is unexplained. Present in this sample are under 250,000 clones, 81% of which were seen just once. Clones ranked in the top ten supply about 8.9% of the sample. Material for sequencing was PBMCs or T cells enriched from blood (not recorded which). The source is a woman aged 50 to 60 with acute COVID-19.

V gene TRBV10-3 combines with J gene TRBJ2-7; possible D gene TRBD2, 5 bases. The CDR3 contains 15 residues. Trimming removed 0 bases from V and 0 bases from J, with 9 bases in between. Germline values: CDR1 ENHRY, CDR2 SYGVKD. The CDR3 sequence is CAISESMGSSYEQYF. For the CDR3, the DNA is TGTGCCATCAGTGAGTCAATGGGGAGCTCCTACGAGCAGTACTTC.

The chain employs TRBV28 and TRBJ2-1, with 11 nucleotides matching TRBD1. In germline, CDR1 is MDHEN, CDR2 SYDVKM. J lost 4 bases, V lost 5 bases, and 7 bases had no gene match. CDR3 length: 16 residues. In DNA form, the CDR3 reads TGTGCCAGCAGTGAAGCCGGGACAGGGGGATACAATGAGCAGTTCTTC. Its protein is CASSEAGTGGYNEQFF.